This T cell receptor beta chain was identified in a study of cytomegalovirus exposure and HLA in healthy donors. Study outcomes and limitations: Most subjects' HLA-A and HLA-B alleles were reportedly predicted from TCR beta sequences.

This clone was detected only a few times. Its target is unknown. PCR used 60 Vbeta primers and 13 Jbeta primers. Generated by immunoSEQ multiplex PCR, the TCRdb table keeps only in-frame clones and is missing some. The sample lists approximately 160,000 clones; 65% to 70% were seen once. Germline V gene lookup returns CDR1 SGHTA and CDR2 FQGNSA. The CDR3 runs 12 residues. Trimming removed 3 bases from V and 2 bases from J, with 3 bases in between. This sequence was found in a woman younger than 30 in good health and CMV-seropositive. The V and J genes are TRBV7-2 and TRBJ2-3; D not certain. Sequenced material: PBMCs. The CDR3 DNA follows: TGTGCCAGCAGCTTTTACACAGATACGCAGTATTTT. Encoded protein: CASSFYTDTQYF.